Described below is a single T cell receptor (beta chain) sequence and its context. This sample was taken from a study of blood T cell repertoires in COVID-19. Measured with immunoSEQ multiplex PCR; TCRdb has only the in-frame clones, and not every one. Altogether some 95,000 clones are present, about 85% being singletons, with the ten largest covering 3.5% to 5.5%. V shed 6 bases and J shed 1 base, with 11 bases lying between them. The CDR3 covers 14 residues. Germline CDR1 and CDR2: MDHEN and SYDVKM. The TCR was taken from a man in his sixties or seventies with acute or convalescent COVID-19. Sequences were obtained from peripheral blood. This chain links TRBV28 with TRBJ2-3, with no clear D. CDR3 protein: CASSPGWGTDTQYF. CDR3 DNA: TGTGCCAGCAGCCCAGGTTGGGGCACAGATACGCAGTATTTT.